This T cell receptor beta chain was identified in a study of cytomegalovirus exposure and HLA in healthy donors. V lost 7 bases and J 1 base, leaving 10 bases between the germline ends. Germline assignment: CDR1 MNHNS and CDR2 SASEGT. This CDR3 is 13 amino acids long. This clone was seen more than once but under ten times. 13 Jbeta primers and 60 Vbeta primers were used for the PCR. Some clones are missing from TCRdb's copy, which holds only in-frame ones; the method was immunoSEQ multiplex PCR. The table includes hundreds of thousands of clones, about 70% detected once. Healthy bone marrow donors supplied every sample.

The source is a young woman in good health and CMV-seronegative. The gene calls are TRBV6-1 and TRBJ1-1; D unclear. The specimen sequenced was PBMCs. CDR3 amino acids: CASTQGRNTEAFF. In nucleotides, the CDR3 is TGTGCCAGCACCCAAGGGAGGAACACTGAAGCTTTCTTT.